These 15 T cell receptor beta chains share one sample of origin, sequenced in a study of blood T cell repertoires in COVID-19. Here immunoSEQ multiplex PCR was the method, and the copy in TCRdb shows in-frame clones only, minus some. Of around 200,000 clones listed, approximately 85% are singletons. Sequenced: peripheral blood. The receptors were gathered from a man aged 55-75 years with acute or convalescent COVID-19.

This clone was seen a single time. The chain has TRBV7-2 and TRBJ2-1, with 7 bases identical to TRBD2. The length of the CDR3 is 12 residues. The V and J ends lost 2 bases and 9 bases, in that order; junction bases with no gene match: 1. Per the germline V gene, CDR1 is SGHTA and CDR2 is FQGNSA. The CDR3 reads CASSLTGGEQFF. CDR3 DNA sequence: TGTGCCAGCAGCTTAACGGGAGGTGAGCAGTTCTTC.

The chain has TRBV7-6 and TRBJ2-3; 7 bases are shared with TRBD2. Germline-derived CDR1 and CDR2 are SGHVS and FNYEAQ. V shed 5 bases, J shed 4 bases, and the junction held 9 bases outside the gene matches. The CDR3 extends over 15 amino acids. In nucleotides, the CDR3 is TGTGCCAGCAGCGAGACGGGGGGTTTCGCAGATACGCAGTATTTT. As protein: CASSETGGFADTQYF.

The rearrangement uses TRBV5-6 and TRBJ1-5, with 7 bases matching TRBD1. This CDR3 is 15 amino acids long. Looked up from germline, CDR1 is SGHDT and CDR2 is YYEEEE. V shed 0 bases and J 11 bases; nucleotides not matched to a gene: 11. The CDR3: CASSLAGQAAAAQHF. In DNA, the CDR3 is TGTGCCAGCAGCTTGGCCGGACAGGCCGCGGCGGCCCAGCATTTT.

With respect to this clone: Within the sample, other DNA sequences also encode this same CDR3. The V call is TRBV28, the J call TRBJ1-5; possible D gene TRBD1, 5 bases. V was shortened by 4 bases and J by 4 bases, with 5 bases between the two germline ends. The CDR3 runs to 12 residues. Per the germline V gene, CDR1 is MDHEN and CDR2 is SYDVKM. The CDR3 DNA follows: TGTGCCAGCAGTTCAGGGAATCAGCCCCAGCATTTT. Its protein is CASSSGNQPQHF.

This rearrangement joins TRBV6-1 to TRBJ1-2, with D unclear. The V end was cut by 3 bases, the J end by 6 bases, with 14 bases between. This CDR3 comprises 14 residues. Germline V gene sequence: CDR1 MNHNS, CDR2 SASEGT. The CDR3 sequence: CASSDYLAVDGYTF. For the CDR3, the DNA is TGTGCCAGCAGTGATTACCTGGCGGTCGATGGCTACACCTTC.

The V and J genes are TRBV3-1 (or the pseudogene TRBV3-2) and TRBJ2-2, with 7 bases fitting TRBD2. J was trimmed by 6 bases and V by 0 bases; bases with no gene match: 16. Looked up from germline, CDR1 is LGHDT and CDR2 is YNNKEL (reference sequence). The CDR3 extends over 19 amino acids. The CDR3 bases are TGTGCCAGCAGCCAAGATCGGGGGGAGGGGCCCGAAGCCTCCGGGGAGCTGTTTTTT. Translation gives CASSQDRGEGPEASGELFF.

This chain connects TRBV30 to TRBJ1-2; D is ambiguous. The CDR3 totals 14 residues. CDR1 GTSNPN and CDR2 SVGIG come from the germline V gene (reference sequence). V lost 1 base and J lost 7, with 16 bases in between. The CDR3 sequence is CAWSERTKEGGYTF. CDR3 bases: TGTGCCTGGAGTGAAAGAACAAAGGAGGGTGGCTACACCTTC.

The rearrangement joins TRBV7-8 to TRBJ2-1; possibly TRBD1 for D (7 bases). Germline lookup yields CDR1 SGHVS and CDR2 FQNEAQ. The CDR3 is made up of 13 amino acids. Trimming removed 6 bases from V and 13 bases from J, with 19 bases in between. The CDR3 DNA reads TGTGCCAGCAGATCAACCGGGGGACAGAAACAGTTCTTC. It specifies CASRSTGGQKQFF.

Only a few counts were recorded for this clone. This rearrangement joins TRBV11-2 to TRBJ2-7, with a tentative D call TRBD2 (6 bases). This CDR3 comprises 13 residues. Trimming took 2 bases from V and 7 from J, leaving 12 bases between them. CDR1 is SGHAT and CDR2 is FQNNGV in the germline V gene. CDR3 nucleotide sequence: TGTGCCAGCAGCTTATGGCGGGGTGGGGAGCAGTACTTC. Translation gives CASSLWRGGEQYF.

CDR3 nucleotides: TGTGCCAGCATCGGGACAGAGCCCTACGAGCAGTACTTC. Its protein product is CASIGTEPYEQYF. The rearrangement uses TRBV28 and TRBJ2-7; 7 nucleotides line up with TRBD1. The ends lost 7 bases at V and 2 bases at J; junction bases unmatched: 5. Germline V gene sequence: CDR1 MDHEN, CDR2 SYDVKM. This CDR3 is 13 amino acids long.

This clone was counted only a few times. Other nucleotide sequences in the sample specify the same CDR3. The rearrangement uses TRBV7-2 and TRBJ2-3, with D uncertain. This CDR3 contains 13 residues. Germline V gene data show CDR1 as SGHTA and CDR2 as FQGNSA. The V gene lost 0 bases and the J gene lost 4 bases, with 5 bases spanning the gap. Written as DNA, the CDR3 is TGTGCCAGCAGCTTAGCTCGGGCAGATACGCAGTATTTT. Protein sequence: CASSLARADTQYF. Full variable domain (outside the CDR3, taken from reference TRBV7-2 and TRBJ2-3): GAGVSQSPSNKVTEKGKDVELRCDPISGHTALYWYRQSLGQGLEFLIYFQGNSAPDKSGLPSDRFSAERTGGSVSTLTIQRTQQEDSAVYLCASSLARADTQYFGPGTRLTVL.

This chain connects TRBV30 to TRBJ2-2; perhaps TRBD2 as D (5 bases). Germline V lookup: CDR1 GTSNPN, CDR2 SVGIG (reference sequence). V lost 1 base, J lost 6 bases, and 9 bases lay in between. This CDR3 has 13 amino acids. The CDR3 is CAWSATRAGELFF. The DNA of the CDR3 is TGTGCCTGGAGTGCTACTAGGGCCGGGGAGCTGTTTTTT.

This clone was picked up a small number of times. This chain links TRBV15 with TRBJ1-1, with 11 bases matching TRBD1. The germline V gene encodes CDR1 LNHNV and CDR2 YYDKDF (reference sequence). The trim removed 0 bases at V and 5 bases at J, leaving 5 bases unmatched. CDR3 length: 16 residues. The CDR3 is CATSRDLDRGRTEAFF. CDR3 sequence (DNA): TGTGCCACCAGCAGAGATCTGGACAGGGGGCGGACTGAAGCTTTCTTT.

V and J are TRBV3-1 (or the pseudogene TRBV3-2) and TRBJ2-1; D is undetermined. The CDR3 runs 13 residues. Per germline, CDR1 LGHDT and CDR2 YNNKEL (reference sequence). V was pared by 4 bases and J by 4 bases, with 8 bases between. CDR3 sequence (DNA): TGTGCCAGCAGCCGAGGCGGTTACAATGAGCAGTTCTTC. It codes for CASSRGGYNEQFF.

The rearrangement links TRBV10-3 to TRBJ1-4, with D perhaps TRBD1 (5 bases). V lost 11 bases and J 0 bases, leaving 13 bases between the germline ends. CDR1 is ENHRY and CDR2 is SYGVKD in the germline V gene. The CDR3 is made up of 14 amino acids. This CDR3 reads CAVALGPTNEKLFF. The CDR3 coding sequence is TGTGCCGTCGCTTTGGGGCCAACTAATGAAAAACTGTTTTTT.